Sequencing of this T cell receptor beta chain was carried out in a study of shared clonotypes between healthy human individuals. Naive CD8 cells were CD45RO-negative, positively selected for CCR7, excluding terminally differentiated effector memory CD45RA+ cells. The method was immunoSEQ multiplex PCR; TCRdb's version includes in-frame clones alone and lacks a portion of them. The sample includes fewer than 800,000 clones, about 92% of them seen just once. Trimming cost V 1 base and J 2 bases, with 9 bases left between them. The CDR3 is 14 residues long. CDR1 and CDR2 from the germline V gene are LNHDA and SQIVND (reference sequence).

Sequenced sample: naive CD8+ T cells sorted from blood. V and J are TRBV19 and TRBJ2-7; D is undetermined. The sequence was collected from a man in his thirties or forties in good health. The CDR3 bases are TGTGCCAGTAGTATAGTGTACAGACCCTACGAGCAGTACTTC. Amino acid sequence: CASSIVYRPYEQYF.